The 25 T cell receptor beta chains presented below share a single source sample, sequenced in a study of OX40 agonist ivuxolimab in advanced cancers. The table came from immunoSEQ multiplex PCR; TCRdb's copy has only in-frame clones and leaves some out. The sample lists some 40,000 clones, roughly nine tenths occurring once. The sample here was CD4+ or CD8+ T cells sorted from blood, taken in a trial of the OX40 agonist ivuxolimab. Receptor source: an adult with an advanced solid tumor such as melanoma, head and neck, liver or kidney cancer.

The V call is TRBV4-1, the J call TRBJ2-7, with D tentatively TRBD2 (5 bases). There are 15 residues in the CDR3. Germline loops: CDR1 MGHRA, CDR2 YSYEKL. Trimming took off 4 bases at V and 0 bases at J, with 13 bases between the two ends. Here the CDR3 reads CASSPFGGASYEQYF. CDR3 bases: TGCGCCAGCAGCCCCTTCGGAGGAGCCTCCTACGAGCAGTACTTC.

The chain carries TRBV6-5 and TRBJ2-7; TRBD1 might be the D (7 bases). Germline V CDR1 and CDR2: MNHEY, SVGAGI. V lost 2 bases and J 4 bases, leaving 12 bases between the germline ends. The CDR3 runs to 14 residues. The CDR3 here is CASSYAGQPYEQYF. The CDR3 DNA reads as TGTGCCAGCAGTTACGCGGGACAGCCTTACGAGCAGTACTTC.

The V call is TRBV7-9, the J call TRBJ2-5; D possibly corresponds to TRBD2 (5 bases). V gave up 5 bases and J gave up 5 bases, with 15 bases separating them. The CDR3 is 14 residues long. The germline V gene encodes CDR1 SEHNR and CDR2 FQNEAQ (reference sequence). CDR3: CASSATGRGETQYF. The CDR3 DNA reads TGTGCCAGCAGCGCGACGGGGAGAGGGGAGACCCAGTACTTC.

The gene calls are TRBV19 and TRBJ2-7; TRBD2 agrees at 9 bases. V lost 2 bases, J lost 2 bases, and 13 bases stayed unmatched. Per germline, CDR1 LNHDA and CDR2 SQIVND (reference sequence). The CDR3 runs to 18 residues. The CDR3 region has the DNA TGTGCCAGTAGTATATCCCTCTCAGCGGGAGGATTGACCTACGAGCAGTACTTC. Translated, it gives CASSISLSAGGLTYEQYF.

The CDR3 DNA sequence: TGTGCCAGCAGCCTTGGGACAGGTGGAAACACCATATATTTT. Protein: CASSLGTGGNTIYF. The genes are TRBV9 and TRBJ1-3; 8 bases are shared with TRBD1. The CDR3 totals 14 residues. Per germline, CDR1 SGDLS and CDR2 YYNGEE. V trimming: 4 bases; J trimming: 3 bases; junction bases outside the gene matches: 3.

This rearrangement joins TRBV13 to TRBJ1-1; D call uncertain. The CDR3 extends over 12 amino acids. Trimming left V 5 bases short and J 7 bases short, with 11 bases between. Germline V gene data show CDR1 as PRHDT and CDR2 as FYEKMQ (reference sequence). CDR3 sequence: CASSPGKLEAFF. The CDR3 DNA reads TGTGCCAGCAGCCCCGGGAAGCTTGAAGCTTTCTTT.

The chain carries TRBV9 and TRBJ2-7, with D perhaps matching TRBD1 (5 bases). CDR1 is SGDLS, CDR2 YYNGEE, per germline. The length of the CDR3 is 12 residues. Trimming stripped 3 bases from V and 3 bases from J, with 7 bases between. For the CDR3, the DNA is TGTGCCAGCAGCGCTACAGGCTACGAGCAGTACTTC. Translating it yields CASSATGYEQYF.

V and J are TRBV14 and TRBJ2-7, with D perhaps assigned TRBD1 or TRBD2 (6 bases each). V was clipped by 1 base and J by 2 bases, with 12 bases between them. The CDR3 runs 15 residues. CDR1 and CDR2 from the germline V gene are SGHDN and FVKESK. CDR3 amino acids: CASSQVEGGPYEQYF. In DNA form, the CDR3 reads TGTGCCAGCAGCCAAGTTGAGGGGGGCCCCTACGAGCAGTACTTC.

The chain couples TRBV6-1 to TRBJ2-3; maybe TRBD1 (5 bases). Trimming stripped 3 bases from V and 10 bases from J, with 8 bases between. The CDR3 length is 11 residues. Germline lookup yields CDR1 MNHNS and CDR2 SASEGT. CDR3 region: CASSDRVAQYF. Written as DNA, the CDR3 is TGTGCCAGCAGTGACAGGGTCGCGCAGTATTTT.

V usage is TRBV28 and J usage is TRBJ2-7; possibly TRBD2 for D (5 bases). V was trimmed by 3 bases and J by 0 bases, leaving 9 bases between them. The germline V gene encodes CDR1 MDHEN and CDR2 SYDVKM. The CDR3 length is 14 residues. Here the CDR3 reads CASSFRGSSYEQYF. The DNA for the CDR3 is TGTGCCAGCAGTTTCAGAGGGAGCTCCTACGAGCAGTACTTC.

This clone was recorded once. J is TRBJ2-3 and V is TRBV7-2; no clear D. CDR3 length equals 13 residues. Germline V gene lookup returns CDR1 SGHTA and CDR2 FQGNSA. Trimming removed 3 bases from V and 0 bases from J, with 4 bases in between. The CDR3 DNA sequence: TGTGCCAGCAGCTTCTCTAGCACAGATACGCAGTATTTT. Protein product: CASSFSSTDTQYF.

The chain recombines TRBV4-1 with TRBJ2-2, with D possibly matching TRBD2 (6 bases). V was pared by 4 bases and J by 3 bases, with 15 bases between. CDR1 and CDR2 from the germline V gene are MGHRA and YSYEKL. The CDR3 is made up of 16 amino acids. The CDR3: CASSPHGGGDTGELFF. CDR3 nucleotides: TGCGCCAGCAGCCCCCACGGGGGTGGTGACACCGGGGAGCTGTTTTTT.

CDR3 sequence reads: CASSRPIPLTSGRGEGIQYF. DNA for the CDR3: TGCGCCAGCAGTCGTCCCATCCCCCTAACTAGCGGGAGGGGGGAAGGCATTCAGTACTTC. The genes are TRBV23-1 and TRBJ2-4, with 13 bases fitting TRBD2. TRBV23-1 has ORF status, its function being uncertain. The CDR3 loop spans 20 amino acids. J was trimmed by 9 bases and V by 4 bases; bases with no gene match: 21.

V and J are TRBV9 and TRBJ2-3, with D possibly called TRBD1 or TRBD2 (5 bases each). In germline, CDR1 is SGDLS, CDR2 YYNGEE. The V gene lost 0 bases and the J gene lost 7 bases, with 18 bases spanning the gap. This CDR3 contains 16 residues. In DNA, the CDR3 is TGTGCCAGCAGCGTAGAGAATCCGGGGCCGGGGAATACGCAGTATTTT. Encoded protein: CASSVENPGPGNTQYF.

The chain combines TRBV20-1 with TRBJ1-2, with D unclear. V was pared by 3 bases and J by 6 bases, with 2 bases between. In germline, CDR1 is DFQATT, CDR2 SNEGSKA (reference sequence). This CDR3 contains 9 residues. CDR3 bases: TGCAGTGCTAGGAATGGCTACACCTTC. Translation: CSARNGYTF.

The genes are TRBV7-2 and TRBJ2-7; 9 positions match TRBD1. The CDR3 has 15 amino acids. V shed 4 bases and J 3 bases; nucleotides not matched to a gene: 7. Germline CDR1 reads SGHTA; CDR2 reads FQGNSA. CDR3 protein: CASSSFLGQGYEQYF. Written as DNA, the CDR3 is TGTGCCAGCAGCTCGTTTCTGGGACAGGGCTACGAGCAGTACTTC.

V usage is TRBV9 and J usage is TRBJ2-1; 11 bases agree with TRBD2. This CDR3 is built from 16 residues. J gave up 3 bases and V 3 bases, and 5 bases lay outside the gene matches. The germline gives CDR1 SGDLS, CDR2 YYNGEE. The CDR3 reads CASSAETSGVYNEQFF. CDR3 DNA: TGTGCCAGCAGCGCTGAGACTAGCGGGGTCTACAATGAGCAGTTCTTC.

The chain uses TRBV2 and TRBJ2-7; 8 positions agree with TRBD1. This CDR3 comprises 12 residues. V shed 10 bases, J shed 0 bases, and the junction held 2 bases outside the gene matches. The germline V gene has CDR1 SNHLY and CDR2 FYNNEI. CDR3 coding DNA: TGTGCCACGGGACAGGTCTCCTACGAGCAGTACTTC. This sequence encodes CATGQVSYEQYF.

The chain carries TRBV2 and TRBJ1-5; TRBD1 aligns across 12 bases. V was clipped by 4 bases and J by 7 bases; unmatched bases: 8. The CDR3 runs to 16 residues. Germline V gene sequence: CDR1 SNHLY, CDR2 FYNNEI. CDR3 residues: CASSATGQGAWQPQHF. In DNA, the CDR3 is TGTGCCAGCAGTGCCACGGGACAGGGGGCTTGGCAGCCCCAGCATTTT.

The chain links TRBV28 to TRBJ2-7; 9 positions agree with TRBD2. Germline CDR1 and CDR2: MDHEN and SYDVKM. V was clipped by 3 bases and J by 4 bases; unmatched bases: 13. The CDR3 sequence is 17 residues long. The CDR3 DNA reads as TGTGCCAGCAGTTTTTCGTCGGCGGGAGGGTCGACTTACGAGCAGTACTTC. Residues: CASSFSSAGGSTYEQYF.

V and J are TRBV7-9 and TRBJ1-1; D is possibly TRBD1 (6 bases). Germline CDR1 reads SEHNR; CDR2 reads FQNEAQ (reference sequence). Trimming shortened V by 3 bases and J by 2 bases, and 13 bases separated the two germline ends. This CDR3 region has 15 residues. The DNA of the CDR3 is TGTGCCAGCAGCTTGGCACAGGGCGGTAACACTGAAGCTTTCTTT. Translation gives CASSLAQGGNTEAFF.

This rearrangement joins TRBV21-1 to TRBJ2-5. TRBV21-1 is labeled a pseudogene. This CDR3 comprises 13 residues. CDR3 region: CASSPGTVETQYF. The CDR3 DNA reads TGTGCCAGCAGCCCTGGGACGGTAGAGACCCAGTACTTC.

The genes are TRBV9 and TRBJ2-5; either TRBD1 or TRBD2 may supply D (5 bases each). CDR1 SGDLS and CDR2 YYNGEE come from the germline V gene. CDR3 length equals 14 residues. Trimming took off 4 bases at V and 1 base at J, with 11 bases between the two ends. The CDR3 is CASSQDGTQETQYF. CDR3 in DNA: TGTGCCAGCAGCCAAGACGGGACCCAAGAGACCCAGTACTTC.

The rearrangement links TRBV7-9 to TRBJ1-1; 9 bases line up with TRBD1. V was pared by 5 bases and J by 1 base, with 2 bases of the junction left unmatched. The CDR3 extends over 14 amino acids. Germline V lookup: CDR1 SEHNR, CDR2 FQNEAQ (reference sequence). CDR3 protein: CASSDRGGNTEAFF. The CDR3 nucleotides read TGTGCCAGCAGCGACAGGGGGGGGAACACTGAAGCTTTCTTT.

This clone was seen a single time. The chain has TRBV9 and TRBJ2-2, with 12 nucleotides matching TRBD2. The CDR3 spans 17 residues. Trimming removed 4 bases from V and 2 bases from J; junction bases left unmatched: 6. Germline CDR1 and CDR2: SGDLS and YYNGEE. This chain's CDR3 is CASSPGLAGPNTGELFF. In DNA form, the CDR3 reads TGTGCCAGCAGCCCGGGACTAGCGGGCCCAAACACCGGGGAGCTGTTTTTT. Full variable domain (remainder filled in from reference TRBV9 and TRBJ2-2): DSGVTQTPKHLITATGQRVTLRCSPRSGDLSVYWYQQSLDQGLQFLIQYYNGEERAKGNILERFSAQQFPDLHSELNLSSLELGDSALYFCASSPGLAGPNTGELFFGEGSRLTVL.